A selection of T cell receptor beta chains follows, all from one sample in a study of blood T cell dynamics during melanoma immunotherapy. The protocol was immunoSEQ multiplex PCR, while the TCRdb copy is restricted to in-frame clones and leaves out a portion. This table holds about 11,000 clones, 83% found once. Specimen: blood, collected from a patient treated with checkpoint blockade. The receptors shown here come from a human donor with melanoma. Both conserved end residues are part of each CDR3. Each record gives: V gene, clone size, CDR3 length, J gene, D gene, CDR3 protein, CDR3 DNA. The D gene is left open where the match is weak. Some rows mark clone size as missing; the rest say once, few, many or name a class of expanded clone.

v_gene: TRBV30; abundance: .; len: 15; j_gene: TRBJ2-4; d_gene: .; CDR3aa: CAWSPRLGGQNIQYF; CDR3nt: TGTGCCTGGAGCCCAAGGCTGGGGGGGCAAAACATTCAGTACTTC
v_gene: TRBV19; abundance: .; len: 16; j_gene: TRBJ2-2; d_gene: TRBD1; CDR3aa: CASSDWDRGKTGELFF; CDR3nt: TGTGCCAGTAGTGATTGGGACAGGGGTAAGACCGGGGAGCTGTTTTTT
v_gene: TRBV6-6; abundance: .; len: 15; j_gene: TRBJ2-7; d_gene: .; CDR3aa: CATSPGAGYSYEQYF; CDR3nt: TGTGCCACCTCCCCTGGGGCGGGGTATTCCTACGAGCAGTACTTC
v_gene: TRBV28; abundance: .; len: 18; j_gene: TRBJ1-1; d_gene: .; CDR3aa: CASSFYDMPPGGHTEAFF; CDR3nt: TGTGCCAGCAGTTTTTATGATATGCCGCCGGGGGGCCACACTGAAGCTTTCTTT
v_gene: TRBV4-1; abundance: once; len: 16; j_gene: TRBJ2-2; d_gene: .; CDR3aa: CASSQEGWSTLGELFF; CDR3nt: TGCGCCAGCAGCCAAGAAGGGTGGTCGACCCTAGGGGAGCTGTTTTTT
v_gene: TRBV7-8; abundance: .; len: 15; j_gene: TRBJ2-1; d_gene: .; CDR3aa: CASSLGNGRYNEQFF; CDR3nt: TGTGCCAGCAGCTTAGGGAATGGTCGCTACAATGAGCAGTTCTTC
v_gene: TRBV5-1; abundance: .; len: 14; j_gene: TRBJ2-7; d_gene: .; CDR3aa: CASSWTDTTYEQYF; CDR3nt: TGCGCCAGCAGCTGGACAGATACCACCTACGAGCAGTACTTC
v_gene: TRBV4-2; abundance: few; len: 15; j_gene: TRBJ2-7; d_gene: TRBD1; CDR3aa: CASSLGTGGLYEQYF; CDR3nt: TGTGCCAGCAGCCTGGGGACAGGGGGTTTATACGAGCAGTACTTC
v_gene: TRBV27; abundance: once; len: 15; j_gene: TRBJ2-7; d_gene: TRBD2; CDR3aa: CASSELLAGVHEQYF; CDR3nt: TGTGCCAGCAGTGAATTACTAGCGGGAGTTCACGAGCAGTACTTC
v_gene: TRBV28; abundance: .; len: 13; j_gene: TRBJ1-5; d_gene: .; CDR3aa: CASSRNSNQPQHF; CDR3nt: TGTGCCAGCAGCCGAAATAGCAATCAGCCCCAGCATTTT